Described below is a single TCR beta chain sequence and its context. These data are taken from a study of OX40 agonist ivuxolimab in advanced cancers. The CDR3 length is 16 residues. CDR1 and CDR2 from the germline V gene are SNHLY and FYNNEI. V shed 3 bases and J 4 bases; nucleotides not matched to a gene: 9. Assay used: immunoSEQ multiplex PCR; TCRdb lists only in-frame clones, some missing. This sample carries 90,000 to 100,000 clones, about 85% of them seen once, and the ten largest clones take about 0.8%. This TCR derives from an adult with an advanced solid tumor such as melanoma, head and neck, liver or kidney cancer. Sample: CD4+ or CD8+ T cells sorted from blood, taken in a trial of the OX40 agonist ivuxolimab. This chain uses TRBV2 with TRBJ2-3; TRBD1 aligns across 8 bases. Written as DNA, the CDR3 is TGTGCCAGCAGTGATGGGAGACAGGGGACTTCAGATACGCAGTATTTT. It translates to CASSDGRQGTSDTQYF.